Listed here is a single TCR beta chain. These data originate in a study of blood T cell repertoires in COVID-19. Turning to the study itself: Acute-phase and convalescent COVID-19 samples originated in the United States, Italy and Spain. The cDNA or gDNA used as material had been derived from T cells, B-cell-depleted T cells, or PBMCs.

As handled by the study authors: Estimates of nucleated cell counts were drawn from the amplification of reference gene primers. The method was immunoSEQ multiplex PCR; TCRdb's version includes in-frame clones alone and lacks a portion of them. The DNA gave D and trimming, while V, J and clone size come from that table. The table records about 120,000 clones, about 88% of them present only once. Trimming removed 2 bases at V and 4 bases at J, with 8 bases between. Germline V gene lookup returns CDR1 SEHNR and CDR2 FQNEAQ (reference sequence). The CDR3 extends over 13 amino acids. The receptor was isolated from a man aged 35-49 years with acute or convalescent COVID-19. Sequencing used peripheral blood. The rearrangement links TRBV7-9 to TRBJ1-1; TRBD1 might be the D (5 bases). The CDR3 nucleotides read TGTGCCAGCAGCTTACAGGGAGGCACTGAAGCTTTCTTT. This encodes CASSLQGGTEAFF.